This T cell receptor (beta chain) was captured in a study of blood T cell repertoires in COVID-19. Study-wide context: The United States, Italy and Spain provided the acute and convalescent COVID-19 samples. From T cells, B-cell-depleted T cells, or PBMCs came the material, which was cDNA or gDNA.

In the original workflow: Amplifying reference gene primers gave estimates of nucleated cell counts. Measured with immunoSEQ multiplex PCR; TCRdb has only the in-frame clones, and not every one. D and trimming come from the DNA, and the V and J calls and clone size come from that table. Among 55,000 to 65,000 clones listed, 80% to 90% were seen once. The J segment lost 11 bases and the V segment lost 5 bases, leaving 10 bases of the junction unmatched. Germline V gene lookup returns CDR1 MNHNY and CDR2 SVGAGI (reference sequence). CDR3 size: 13 residues. This TCR was recovered from a woman between 55 and 75 years old with acute or convalescent COVID-19. The chain has TRBV6-6 and TRBJ2-7; 9 bases align to TRBD2. The sample consisted of peripheral blood. CDR3 sequence (DNA): TGTGCCAGCAGTCCCGGGAGCGGGGGGCCTGAGTACTTC. It codes for CASSPGSGGPEYF.